This T cell receptor (beta chain) originates from a study of T-cell reconstitution after alpha-beta-depleted transplantation in children. Study-level points and caveats: Some patients showed high day-60 TCRbeta diversity, which derived from surviving recipient T cells and thymic progenitors. The study reportedly traced alpha-beta T cells about two months after transplant to several hundred expanded graft clones. It was newly produced T cells that mostly accounted for T-cell counts and diversity one year after transplant.

From germline, CDR1 is SGHVS and CDR2 FQNEAQ. This CDR3 has 15 amino acids. V shed 11 bases, J shed 4 bases, and the junction held 15 bases outside the gene matches. The library targeted TCRbeta and was prepared with unique molecular identifiers. TCRdb redid the calling of the PCR reads with MiXCR, one entry per CDR3 protein. The table includes about 900,000 distinct CDR3 sequences, around 30% detected once. This clonotype was seen only a few times. What it binds is not known. The origin of this receptor is a boy in the first two years of life who had a stem cell transplant for SCID, so the T cells may come from the graft donor. The chain couples TRBV7-8 to TRBJ1-1; TRBD1 matches 8 bases. This specimen consisted of PBMCs, mostly from graft donor cells, obtained 360 days after TCRalphabeta/CD19-depleted stem cell transplant. CDR3 in amino acids: CAHRHLDRGATEAFF. In DNA, the CDR3 is TGTGCCCACCGACATCTTGACAGGGGCGCCACTGAAGCTTTCTTT.